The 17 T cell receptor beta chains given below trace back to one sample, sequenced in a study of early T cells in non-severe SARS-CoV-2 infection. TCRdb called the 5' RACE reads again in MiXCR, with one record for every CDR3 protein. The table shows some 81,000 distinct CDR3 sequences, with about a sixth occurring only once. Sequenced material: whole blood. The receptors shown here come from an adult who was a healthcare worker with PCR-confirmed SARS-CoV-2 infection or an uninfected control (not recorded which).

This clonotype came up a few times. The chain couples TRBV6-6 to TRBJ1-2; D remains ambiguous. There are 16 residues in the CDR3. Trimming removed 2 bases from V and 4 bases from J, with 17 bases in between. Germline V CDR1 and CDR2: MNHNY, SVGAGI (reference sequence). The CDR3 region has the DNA TGTGCCAGCAGTTACGAATTTCCGGGTGTGGTCTATGGCTACACCTTC. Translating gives CASSYEFPGVVYGYTF.

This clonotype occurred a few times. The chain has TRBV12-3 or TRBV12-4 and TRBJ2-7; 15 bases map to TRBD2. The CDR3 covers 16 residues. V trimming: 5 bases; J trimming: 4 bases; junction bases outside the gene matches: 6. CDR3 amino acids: CASSLKGLAGGYEQYF. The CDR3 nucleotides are TGTGCCAGCAGTCTCAAGGGACTAGCGGGGGGATACGAGCAGTACTTC.

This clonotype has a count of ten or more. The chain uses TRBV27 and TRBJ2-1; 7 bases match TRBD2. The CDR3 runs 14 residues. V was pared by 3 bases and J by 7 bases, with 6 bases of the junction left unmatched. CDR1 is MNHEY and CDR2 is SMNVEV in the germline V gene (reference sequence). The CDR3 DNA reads TGTGCCAGCAGTTTCGGCGGGGGAGCAAATGAGCAGTTCTTC. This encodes CASSFGGGANEQFF.

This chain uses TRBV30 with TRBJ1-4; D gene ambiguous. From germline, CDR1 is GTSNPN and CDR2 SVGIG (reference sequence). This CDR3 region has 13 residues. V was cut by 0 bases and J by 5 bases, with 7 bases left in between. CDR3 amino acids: CAWSVDGNEKLFF. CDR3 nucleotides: TGTGCCTGGAGTGTAGACGGGAATGAAAAACTGTTTTTT.

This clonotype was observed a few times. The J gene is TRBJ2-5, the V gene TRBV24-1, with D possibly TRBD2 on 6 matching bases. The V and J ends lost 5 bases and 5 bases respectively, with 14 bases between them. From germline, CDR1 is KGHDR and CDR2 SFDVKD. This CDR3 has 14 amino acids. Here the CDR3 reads CATSGGGPLETQYF. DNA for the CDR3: TGTGCCACCAGTGGAGGAGGGCCCCTCGAGACCCAGTACTTC.

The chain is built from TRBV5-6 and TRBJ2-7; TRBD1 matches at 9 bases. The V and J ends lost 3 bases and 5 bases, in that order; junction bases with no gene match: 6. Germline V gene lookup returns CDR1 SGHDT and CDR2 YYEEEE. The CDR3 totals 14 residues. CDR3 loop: CASSSDRGKNEQYF. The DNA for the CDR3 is TGTGCCAGCAGCTCGGACAGGGGAAAGAACGAGCAGTACTTC.

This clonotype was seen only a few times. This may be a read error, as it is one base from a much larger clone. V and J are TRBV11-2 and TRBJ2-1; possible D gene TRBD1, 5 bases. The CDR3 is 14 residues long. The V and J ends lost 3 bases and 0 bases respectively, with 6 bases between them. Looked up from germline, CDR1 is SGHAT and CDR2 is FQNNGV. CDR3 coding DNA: TGTGCCAGCAGCTTGACAGACTCCTACAATGAGCAGTTCTTC. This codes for CASSLTDSYNEQFF.

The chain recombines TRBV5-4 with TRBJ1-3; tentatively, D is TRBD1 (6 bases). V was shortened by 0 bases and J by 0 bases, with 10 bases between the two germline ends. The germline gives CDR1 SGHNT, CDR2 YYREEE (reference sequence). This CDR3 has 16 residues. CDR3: CASSLGPTGSGNTIYF. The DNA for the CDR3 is TGTGCCAGCAGCTTGGGTCCGACAGGCTCTGGAAACACCATATATTTT. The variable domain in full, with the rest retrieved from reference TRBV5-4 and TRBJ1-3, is ETGVTQSPTHLIKTRGQQVTLRCSSQSGHNTVSWYQQALGQGPQFIFQYYREEENGRGNFPPRFSGLQFPNYSSELNVNALELDDSALYLCASSLGPTGSGNTIYFGEGSWLTVV.

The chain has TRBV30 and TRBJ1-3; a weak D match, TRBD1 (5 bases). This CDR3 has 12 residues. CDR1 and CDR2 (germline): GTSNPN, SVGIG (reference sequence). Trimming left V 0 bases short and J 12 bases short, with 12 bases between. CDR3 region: CAWSVIGGFIYF. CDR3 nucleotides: TGTGCCTGGAGTGTAATCGGGGGATTCATATATTTT.

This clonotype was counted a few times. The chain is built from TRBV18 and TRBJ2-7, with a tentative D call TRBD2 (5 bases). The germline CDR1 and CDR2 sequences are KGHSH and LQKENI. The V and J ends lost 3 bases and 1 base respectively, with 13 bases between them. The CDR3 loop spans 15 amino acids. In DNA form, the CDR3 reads TGTGCCAGCTCACCTACTAGTACCAAATCCTACGAGCAGTACTTC. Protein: CASSPTSTKSYEQYF.

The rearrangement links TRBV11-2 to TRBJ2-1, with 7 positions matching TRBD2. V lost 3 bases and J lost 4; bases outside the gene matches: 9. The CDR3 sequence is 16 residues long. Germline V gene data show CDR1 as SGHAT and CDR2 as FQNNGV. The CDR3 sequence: CASSFLGWEGYNEQFF. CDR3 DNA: TGTGCCAGCAGCTTCTTGGGGTGGGAGGGTTACAATGAGCAGTTCTTC.

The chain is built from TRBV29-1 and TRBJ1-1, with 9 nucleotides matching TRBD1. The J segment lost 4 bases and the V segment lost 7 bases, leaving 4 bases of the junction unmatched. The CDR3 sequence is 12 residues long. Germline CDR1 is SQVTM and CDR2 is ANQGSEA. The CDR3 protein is CSAGTGLTEAFF. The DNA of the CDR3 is TGCAGCGCTGGGACAGGGCTCACTGAAGCTTTCTTT.

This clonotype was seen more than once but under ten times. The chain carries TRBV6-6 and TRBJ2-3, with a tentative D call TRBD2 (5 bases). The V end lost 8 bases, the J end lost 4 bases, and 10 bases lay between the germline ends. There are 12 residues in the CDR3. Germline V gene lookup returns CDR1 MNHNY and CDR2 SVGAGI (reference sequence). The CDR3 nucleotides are TGTGCCAGCGGGAGCCGGCCAGATACGCAGTATTTT. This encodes CASGSRPDTQYF.

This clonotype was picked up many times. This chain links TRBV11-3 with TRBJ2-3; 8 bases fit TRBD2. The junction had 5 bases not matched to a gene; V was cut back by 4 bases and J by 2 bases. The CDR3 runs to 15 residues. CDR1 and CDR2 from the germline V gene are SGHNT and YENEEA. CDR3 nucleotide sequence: TGTGCCAGCAGCTCCGGGGGGGCCTTCACAGATACGCAGTATTTT. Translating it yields CASSSGGAFTDTQYF.

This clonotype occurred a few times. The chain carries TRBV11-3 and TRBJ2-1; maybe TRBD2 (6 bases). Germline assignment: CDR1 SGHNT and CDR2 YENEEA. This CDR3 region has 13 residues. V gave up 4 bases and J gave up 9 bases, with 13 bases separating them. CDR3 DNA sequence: TGTGCCAGCAGCTCTAGCGTGGCCGCTGAGCAGTTCTTC. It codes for CASSSSVAAEQFF.

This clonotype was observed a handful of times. The DNA of the CDR3 is TGTGCCAGCAGGACCACAGGGGGAGTAAACACTGAAGCTTTCTTT. Its protein product is CASRTTGGVNTEAFF. The chain employs TRBV7-2 and TRBJ1-1, with TRBD1 matching 8 bases. Germline trimming cut 6 bases from V and 2 bases from J; bases unmatched to any gene: 8. The CDR3 is 15 amino acids. The V gene's germline CDR1 is SGHTA and CDR2 FQGNSA.

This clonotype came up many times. This CDR3 is CASSPEDRVSDTQYF. The CDR3 DNA follows: TGTGCCAGCTCACCAGAGGACAGAGTATCAGATACGCAGTATTTT. This rearrangement joins TRBV18 to TRBJ2-3, with D maybe TRBD1 (6 bases). This CDR3 comprises 15 residues. Germline assignment: CDR1 KGHSH and CDR2 LQKENI. V lost 2 bases to trimming and J lost 4 bases, with 13 bases between them.